Listed below are T cell receptor beta chains from one sample, sequenced in a study of early T cells in non-severe SARS-CoV-2 infection. TCRdb analysed the 5' RACE reads with MiXCR anew, one entry per CDR3 protein. The sample lists about 99,000 distinct CDR3 sequences; roughly 17% were seen once. Sample: whole blood. These receptor sequences come from an adult who was a healthcare worker with PCR-confirmed SARS-CoV-2 infection or an uninfected control (not recorded which). CDR3s include the opening cysteine and the closing phenylalanine or tryptophan. The order of the fields is J gene, D gene, clone size, V gene, CDR3 protein, CDR3 DNA. The D gene is left open where the match is weak. Only some rows state a clone size, as once, few, many or a class for expanded clones.

>TRBJ2-7|TRBD2|NA|TRBV28
CAEQLADSYEQYF
TGTGCCGAACAACTAGCGGACTCCTACGAGCAGTACTTC
>TRBJ2-1|NA|few|TRBV7-2
CASSWRDAPPGQSLSSYNEQFF
TGTGCCAGCAGCTGGAGGGATGCCCCTCCGGGACAGTCGTTAAGCTCCTACAATGAGCAGTTCTTC
>TRBJ1-3|NA|NA|TRBV9
CASSVEEVRAGGNTIYF
TGTGCCAGCAGCGTAGAAGAGGTGCGGGCAGGGGGAAACACCATATATTTT
>TRBJ2-1|TRBD1|NA|TRBV3-1
CASTEQGNIQFF
TGTGCCAGCACAGAACAGGGGAATATACAGTTCTTC
>TRBJ2-7|TRBD2|few|TRBV20-1
CSASLAGGHRSSYEQYF
TGCAGTGCTAGTCTAGCGGGGGGCCACAGGAGCTCCTACGAGCAGTACTTC
>TRBJ2-2|NA|many|TRBV7-9
CASSLLGSRDTGELFF
TGTGCCAGCAGCTTATTGGGCAGCAGGGATACCGGGGAGCTGTTTTTT
>TRBJ1-1|NA|few|TRBV12-3/TRBV12-4
CASRDQHLNTEAFF
TGTGCCAGCAGAGACCAGCACTTGAACACTGAAGCTTTCTTT
>TRBJ2-6|NA|few|TRBV29-1
CSVAAGANVLTF
TGCAGCGTTGCGGCTGGGGCCAACGTCCTGACTTTC
>TRBJ2-4|TRBD1|few|TRBV5-4
CASSSTGMAKNIQYF
TGTGCCAGCAGCTCGACAGGGATGGCCAAAAACATTCAGTACTTC
>TRBJ1-4|NA|few|TRBV27
CASSPEPGGGEKLFF
TGTGCCAGCAGTCCAGAACCGGGGGGAGGTGAAAAACTGTTTTTT
>TRBJ2-3|NA|many|TRBV7-9
CASSPNGVADTQYF
TGTGCCAGCAGTCCTAACGGGGTGGCAGATACGCAGTATTTT
>TRBJ2-1|TRBD2|NA|TRBV11-3
CASSSGRGLAGVKQFF
TGTGCCAGCAGCTCTGGACGGGGACTAGCGGGAGTAAAGCAGTTCTTC
>TRBJ2-2|NA|few|TRBV5-1
CASSQGTYTGELFF
TGCGCCAGCAGCCAGGGGACCTACACCGGGGAGCTGTTTTTT
>TRBJ2-7|TRBD1|NA|TRBV10-1
CASSKNRGRSYEQYF
TGCGCCAGCAGTAAGAACAGGGGCCGTTCCTACGAGCAGTACTTC
>TRBJ2-3|TRBD2|few|TRBV9
CASSFGLAASTDTQYF
TGTGCCAGCAGCTTCGGACTAGCGGCGAGCACAGATACGCAGTATTTT
>TRBJ1-3|TRBD1|NA|TRBV2
CASSSGQGNTIYF
TGTGCCAGCAGTTCGGGACAGGGCAACACCATATATTTT
>TRBJ1-1|NA|NA|TRBV28
CASSLLTEAGTEAFF
TGTGCCAGCAGTTTGTTAACAGAAGCTGGAACTGAAGCTTTCTTT
>TRBJ1-3|NA|few|TRBV9
CASSAPLGRDSGNTIYF
TGTGCCAGCAGCGCCCCTTTAGGCCGAGACTCTGGAAACACCATATATTTT
>TRBJ2-7|TRBD1|NA|TRBV7-2
CASSLEFGRGREYF
TGTGCCAGCAGCTTAGAGTTCGGAAGGGGGCGGGAGTACTTC
>TRBJ2-1|TRBD2|few|TRBV7-6
CASSTPGLAGGSEQFF
TGTGCCAGCAGCACACCGGGACTAGCGGGGGGAAGTGAGCAGTTCTTC
>TRBJ2-7|NA|NA|TRBV27
CASTPSNGYEQYF
TGTGCCAGCACCCCCTCGAACGGATACGAGCAGTACTTC
>TRBJ2-6|NA|NA|TRBV12-3/TRBV12-4
CASSPGTFSSGANVLTF
TGTGCCAGCAGTCCTGGGACATTTAGCTCTGGGGCCAACGTCCTGACTTTC
>TRBJ2-3|TRBD2|few|TRBV20-1
CSSQRGDHTDTQYF
TGCAGTTCCCAGCGGGGGGATCACACAGATACGCAGTATTTT
>TRBJ2-1|NA|few|TRBV5-4
CASSLDGRPYNEQFF
TGTGCCAGCAGCTTGGATGGTAGACCGTACAATGAGCAGTTCTTC
>TRBJ1-1|TRBD1|NA|TRBV5-1
CASSYGQGGNTEAFF
TGCGCCAGCAGTTACGGACAGGGGGGGAACACTGAAGCTTTCTTT
>TRBJ2-5|NA|few|TRBV5-4
CASSYKVEETQYF
TGTGCCAGCAGCTATAAGGTTGAAGAGACCCAGTACTTC
>TRBJ2-7|NA|NA|TRBV11-3
CASSLSGDAREQYF
TGTGCCAGCAGCTTATCAGGGGATGCCCGAGAGCAGTACTTC
>TRBJ1-5|TRBD1|many|TRBV27
CASSFSRGGQPQHF
TGTGCCAGCAGTTTTAGCAGGGGGGGACAGCCCCAGCATTTT
>TRBJ1-6|NA|NA|TRBV20-1
CSARDRGGLGGTYNSPLHF
TGCAGTGCTAGAGATAGGGGAGGCCTCGGGGGTACCTATAATTCACCCCTCCACTTT
>TRBJ1-2|TRBD1|few|TRBV6-5
CASRQTGVRDGYTF
TGTGCCAGCAGACAGACAGGGGTCAGGGATGGCTACACCTTC
>TRBJ1-1|NA|medium-sized|TRBV6-1
CASGDGEAFF
TGTGCCAGCGGGGACGGAGAAGCTTTCTTT
>TRBJ2-7|NA|NA|TRBV14
CTSSSFSEQYF
TGTACCAGCAGCTCTTTCTCCGAGCAGTACTTC
>TRBJ2-6|NA|NA|TRBV11-2
CASSSPAGANVLTF
TGTGCCAGCAGTTCACCTGCTGGGGCCAACGTCCTGACTTTC
>TRBJ1-1|NA|many|TRBV11-3
CASSFEGNTEAFF
TGTGCCAGCAGCTTCGAGGGAAACACTGAAGCTTTCTTT
>TRBJ1-2|TRBD1|NA|TRBV12-3/TRBV12-4
CASSLGDRVGPYGYTF
TGTGCCAGCAGTCTGGGGGACAGGGTGGGCCCCTATGGCTACACCTTC